This T cell receptor (beta chain) comes out of a study of cytomegalovirus exposure and HLA in healthy donors. Study-level results: Sequencing depth roughly uniform across donors was assumed in presence/absence analyses. Analysis was carried out at a later point, and it linked a missense DCLRE1C variant to TCR beta V- and J-gene trimming.

The CDR3 contains 14 residues. The J segment lost 5 bases and the V segment lost 1 base, leaving 4 bases of the junction unmatched. Germline assignment: CDR1 SGHVS and CDR2 FQNEAQ. It was with 60 Vbeta and 13 Jbeta primers that the PCR ran. Assay: immunoSEQ multiplex PCR; the TCRdb copy retains only in-frame clones and omits some. Listed are some 75,000 clones; under 0.9% falls within the top ten. A word on this clone: Its antigen is as yet unknown.

The clonotype comes from a boy aged 5-17 years in good health and CMV-seronegative. The chain uses TRBV7-8 and TRBJ1-2; 7 nucleotides align to TRBD1. The sample was PBMCs. The CDR3 DNA reads as TGTGCCAGCAGCTTAGGGACAGGAGCGTATGGCTACACCTTC. As protein: CASSLGTGAYGYTF.